These 10 T cell receptor beta chains share one sample of origin, sequenced in a study of shared clonotypes between healthy human individuals. Sequencing used immunoSEQ multiplex PCR; TCRdb keeps in-frame clones, though not all of them. The sample holds 2.5 million or so clones; about 92% are singletons and the top ten take around 0.14%. Sequenced material: naive CD4+ T cells sorted from blood. Specified subset: CD45RA+ positively selected. These TCRs come from a man between 18 and 29 years old in good health.

The rearrangement links TRBV5-1 to TRBJ1-2; tentatively, D is TRBD1 (5 bases). The CDR3 extends over 14 amino acids. Trimming stripped 2 bases from V and 4 bases from J, with 12 bases between. The germline gives CDR1 SGHRS, CDR2 YFSETQ. The CDR3 DNA sequence: TGCGCCAGCAGCTTTTCCTCAGGGACCTATGGCTACACCTTC. Residues: CASSFSSGTYGYTF.

The chain is built from TRBV6-5 and TRBJ1-6; D not certain. V gave up 8 bases and J gave up 7 bases, with 15 bases separating them. This CDR3 spans 14 amino acids. Germline V gene data show CDR1 as MNHEY and CDR2 as SVGAGI. As DNA, the CDR3 is TGTGCCAGCGGATGGGTGTCGAGGAATTCACCCCTCCACTTT. It yields the protein CASGWVSRNSPLHF.

This chain connects TRBV18 to TRBJ1-1, with TRBD1 identical over 8 bases. Germline lookup yields CDR1 KGHSH and CDR2 LQKENI. There are 14 residues in the CDR3. J lost 4 bases, V lost 3 bases, and 4 bases had no gene match. This chain's CDR3 is CASSPPGGITEAFF. The CDR3 DNA reads TGTGCCAGCTCACCCCCAGGGGGCATCACTGAAGCTTTCTTT.

The V and J genes are TRBV7-9 and TRBJ2-2; D uncertain. The V end was cut by 5 bases, the J end by 5 bases, with 15 bases between. This CDR3 is built from 15 residues. Germline V gene lookup returns CDR1 SEHNR and CDR2 FQNEAQ (reference sequence). The CDR3 bases are TGTGCCAGCAGCCCCCAGCCGGTGGGGACCGGGGAGCTGTTTTTT. It specifies CASSPQPVGTGELFF.

The rearrangement links TRBV30 to TRBJ2-3; unclear D gene. The CDR3 is 12 residues long. The germline V gene encodes CDR1 GTSNPN and CDR2 SVGIG (reference sequence). Trimming left V 3 bases short and J 4 bases short, with 8 bases between. In DNA form, the CDR3 reads TGTGCCTGGAGGGAATCGGCAGATACGCAGTATTTT. It specifies CAWRESADTQYF.

The chain recombines TRBV29-1 with TRBJ2-7; the match to TRBD1 covers 8 bases. With 8 bases clipped from V and 11 bases from J, the junction kept 14 bases outside the gene matches. From germline, CDR1 is SQVTM and CDR2 ANQGSEA. The CDR3 has 12 amino acids. The CDR3 is CSPGTGERTKYF. For the CDR3, the DNA is TGCAGCCCAGGGACAGGAGAACGAACTAAGTACTTC.

This clone was counted only a few times. Other DNA sequences in the sample encode the same CDR3. The chain has TRBV5-1 and TRBJ1-2; perhaps TRBD1 as D (5 bases). Germline V gene lookup returns CDR1 SGHRS and CDR2 YFSETQ. The CDR3 length is 13 residues. Trimming removed 0 bases from V and 2 bases from J, with 5 bases in between. CDR3 sequence: CASSLGQNYGYTF. The CDR3 coding sequence is TGCGCCAGCAGCTTGGGACAGAACTATGGCTACACCTTC.

This rearrangement joins TRBV7-2 to TRBJ1-1, with a tentative D call TRBD1 (5 bases). Germline V gene lookup returns CDR1 SGHTA and CDR2 FQGNSA. V was trimmed by 6 bases and J by 3 bases, leaving 17 bases between them. The CDR3 extends over 15 amino acids. The CDR3, as DNA: TGTGCCAGCAGACCCAATCCGCAAGGGGACACTGAAGCTTTCTTT. Its translation: CASRPNPQGDTEAFF.

The J gene is TRBJ2-3, the V gene TRBV10-2; a possible D gene is TRBD1 (7 bases). V was pared by 6 bases and J by 6 bases, with 16 bases between. The CDR3 has 14 residues. Germline V lookup: CDR1 WSHSY, CDR2 SAAADI. Here the CDR3 reads CASSEQGSGDTQYF. The CDR3 region has the DNA TGCGCCAGCAGCGAACAGGGGAGCGGGGATACGCAGTATTTT.

The chain carries TRBV5-6 and TRBJ1-2; tentatively, D is TRBD1 (5 bases). The germline CDR1 and CDR2 sequences are SGHDT and YYEEEE. V lost 5 bases and J lost 2, with 13 bases in between. This CDR3 has 14 residues. In nucleotides, the CDR3 is TGTGCCAGCAGAGGGACCACACAAAACTATGGCTACACCTTC. This gives the protein CASRGTTQNYGYTF.